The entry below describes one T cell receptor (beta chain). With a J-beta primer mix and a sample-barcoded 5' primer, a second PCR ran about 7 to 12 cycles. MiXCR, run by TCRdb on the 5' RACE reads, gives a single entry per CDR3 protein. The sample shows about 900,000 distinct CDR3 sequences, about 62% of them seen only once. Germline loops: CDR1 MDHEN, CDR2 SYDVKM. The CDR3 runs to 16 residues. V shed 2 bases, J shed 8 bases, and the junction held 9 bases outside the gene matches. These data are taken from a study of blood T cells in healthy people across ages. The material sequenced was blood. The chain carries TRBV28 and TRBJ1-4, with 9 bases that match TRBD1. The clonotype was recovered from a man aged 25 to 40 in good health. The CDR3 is CASSLAGTGKGEKLFF. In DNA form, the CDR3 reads TGTGCCAGCAGTTTAGCCGGGACAGGGAAAGGGGAAAAACTGTTTTTT.